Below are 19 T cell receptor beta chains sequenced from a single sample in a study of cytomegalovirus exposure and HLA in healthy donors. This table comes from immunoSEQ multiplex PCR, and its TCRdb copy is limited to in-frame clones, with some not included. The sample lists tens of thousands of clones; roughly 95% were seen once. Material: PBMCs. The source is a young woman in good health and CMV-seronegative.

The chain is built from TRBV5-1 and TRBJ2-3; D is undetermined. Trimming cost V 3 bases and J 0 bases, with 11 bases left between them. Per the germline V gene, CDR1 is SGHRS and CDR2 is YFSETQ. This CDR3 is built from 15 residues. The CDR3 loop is CASSSFGPSTDTQYF. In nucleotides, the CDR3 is TGCGCCAGCAGCTCCTTTGGGCCGAGCACAGATACGCAGTATTTT.

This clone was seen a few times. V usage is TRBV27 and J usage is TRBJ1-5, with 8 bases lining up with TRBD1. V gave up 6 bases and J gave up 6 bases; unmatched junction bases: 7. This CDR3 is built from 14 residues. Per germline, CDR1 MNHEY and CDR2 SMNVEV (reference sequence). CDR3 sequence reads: CASSGQGFSQPQHF. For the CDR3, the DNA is TGTGCCAGCAGCGGACAGGGCTTTAGTCAGCCCCAGCATTTT.

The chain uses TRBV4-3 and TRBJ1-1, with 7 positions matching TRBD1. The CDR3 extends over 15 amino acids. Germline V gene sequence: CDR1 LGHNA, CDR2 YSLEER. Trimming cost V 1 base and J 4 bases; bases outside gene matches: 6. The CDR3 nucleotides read TGCGCCAGCAGCCAAGGGACAGGTTTGGTCACTGAAGCTTTCTTT. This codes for CASSQGTGLVTEAFF.

CDR3 residues: CASSFGGGTDTQYF. For the CDR3, the DNA is TGTGCCAGCAGTTTTGGGGGGGGCACAGATACGCAGTATTTT. The chain links TRBV27 to TRBJ2-3, with 7 bases fitting TRBD2. Looked up from germline, CDR1 is MNHEY and CDR2 is SMNVEV (reference sequence). CDR3 length: 14 residues. V shed 3 bases, J shed 1 base, and the junction held 1 base outside the gene matches.

CDR3 bases: TGTGCCAGCAGTTACGGAGCCTACAATCAGCCCCAGCATTTT. Amino acid sequence: CASSYGAYNQPQHF. J is TRBJ1-5 and V is TRBV6-6; unclear D gene. Germline V gene sequence: CDR1 MNHNY, CDR2 SVGAGI (reference sequence). This CDR3 contains 14 residues. Trimming took 2 bases from V and 3 from J, leaving 8 bases between them.

The CDR3 reads CASSGRRTGVWQTQYF. The DNA of the CDR3 is TGTGCCAGCAGTGGACGTAGGACAGGGGTTTGGCAGACCCAGTACTTC. The rearrangement links TRBV7-2 to TRBJ2-5, with 9 nucleotides matching TRBD1. The length of the CDR3 is 16 residues. With V trimmed by 6 bases and J by 6 bases, 14 bases remained unmatched. Germline V CDR1 and CDR2: SGHTA, FQGNSA.

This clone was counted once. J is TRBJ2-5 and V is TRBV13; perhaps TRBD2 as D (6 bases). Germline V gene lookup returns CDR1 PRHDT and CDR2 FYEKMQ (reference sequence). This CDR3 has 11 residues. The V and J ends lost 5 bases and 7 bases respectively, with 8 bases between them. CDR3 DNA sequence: TGTGCCAGCAGCGTGGGAGGGACCCAGTACTTC. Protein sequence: CASSVGGTQYF.

CDR3 protein: CASSQAKYSYNSPLHF. The CDR3 coding sequence is TGCGCCAGCAGCCAGGCAAAGTACTCCTATAATTCACCCCTCCACTTT. The V call is TRBV4-3, the J call TRBJ1-6; D is unresolved. Trimming removed 3 bases from V and 0 bases from J, with 9 bases in between. Germline values: CDR1 LGHNA, CDR2 YSLEER. The CDR3 spans 16 residues.

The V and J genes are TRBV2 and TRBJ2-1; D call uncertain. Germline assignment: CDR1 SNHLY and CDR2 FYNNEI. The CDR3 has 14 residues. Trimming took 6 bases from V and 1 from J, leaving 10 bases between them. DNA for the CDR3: TGTGCCAGCAGCCTACTTACTTCCTACAATGAGCAGTTCTTC. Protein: CASSLLTSYNEQFF.

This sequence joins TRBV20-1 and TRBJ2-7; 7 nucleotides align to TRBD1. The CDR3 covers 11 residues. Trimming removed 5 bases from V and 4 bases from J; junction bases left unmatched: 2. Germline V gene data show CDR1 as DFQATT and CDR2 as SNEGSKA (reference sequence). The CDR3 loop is CSASQGYEQYF. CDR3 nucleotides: TGCAGTGCTTCACAGGGGTACGAGCAGTACTTC.

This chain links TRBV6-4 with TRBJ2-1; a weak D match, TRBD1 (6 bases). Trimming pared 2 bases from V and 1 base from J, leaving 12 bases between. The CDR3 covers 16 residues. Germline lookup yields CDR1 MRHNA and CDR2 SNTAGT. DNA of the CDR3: TGTGCCAGCAGTGACACATTCAGGGGATCCTACAATGAGCAGTTCTTC. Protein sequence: CASSDTFRGSYNEQFF.

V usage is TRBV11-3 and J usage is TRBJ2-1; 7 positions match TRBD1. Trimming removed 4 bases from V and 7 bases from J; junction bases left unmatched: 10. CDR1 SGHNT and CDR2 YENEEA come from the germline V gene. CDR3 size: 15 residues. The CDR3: CASSSSGGLRNEQFF. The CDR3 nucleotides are TGTGCCAGCAGCTCTTCAGGGGGTTTGCGGAATGAGCAGTTCTTC.

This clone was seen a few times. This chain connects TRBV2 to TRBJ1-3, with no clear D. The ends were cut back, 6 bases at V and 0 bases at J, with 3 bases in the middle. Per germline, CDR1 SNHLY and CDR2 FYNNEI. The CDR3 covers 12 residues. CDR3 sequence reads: CASSLSGNTIYF. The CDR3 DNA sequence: TGTGCCAGCAGCCTCTCTGGAAACACCATATATTTT.

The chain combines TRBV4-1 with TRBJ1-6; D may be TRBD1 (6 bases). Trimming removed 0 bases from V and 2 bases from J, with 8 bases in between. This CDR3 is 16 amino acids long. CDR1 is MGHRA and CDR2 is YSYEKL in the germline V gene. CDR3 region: CASSQETGAYNSPLHF. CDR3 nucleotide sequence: TGCGCCAGCAGCCAAGAGACAGGAGCCTATAATTCACCCCTCCACTTT.

DNA for the CDR3: TGTGCCAGCAGCTTAGACCCCGTTTCCTACAATGAGCAGTTCTTC. Its protein is CASSLDPVSYNEQFF. The chain links TRBV11-3 to TRBJ2-1; D call uncertain. CDR3 length equals 15 residues. V lost 0 bases and J 1 base, leaving 7 bases between the germline ends. CDR1 is SGHNT and CDR2 is YENEEA in the germline V gene.

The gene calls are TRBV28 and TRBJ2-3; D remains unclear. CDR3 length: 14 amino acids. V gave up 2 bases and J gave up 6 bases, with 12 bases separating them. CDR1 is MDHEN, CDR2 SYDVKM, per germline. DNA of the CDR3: TGTGCCAGCAGTTTAGACCGCGAGGCTGATACGCAGTATTTT. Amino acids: CASSLDREADTQYF.

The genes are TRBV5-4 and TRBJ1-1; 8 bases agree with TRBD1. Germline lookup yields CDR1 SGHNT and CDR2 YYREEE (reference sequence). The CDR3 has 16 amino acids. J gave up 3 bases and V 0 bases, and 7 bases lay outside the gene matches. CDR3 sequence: CASSLDQGAWYTEAFF. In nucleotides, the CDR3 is TGTGCCAGCAGCTTGGACCAGGGGGCTTGGTACACTGAAGCTTTCTTT.

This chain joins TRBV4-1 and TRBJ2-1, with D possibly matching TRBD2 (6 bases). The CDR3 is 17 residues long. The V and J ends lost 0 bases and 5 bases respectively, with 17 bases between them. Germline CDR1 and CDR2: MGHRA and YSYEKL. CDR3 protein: CASSQDWAPGDNNEQFF. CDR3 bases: TGCGCCAGCAGCCAAGACTGGGCACCGGGAGACAACAATGAGCAGTTCTTC.

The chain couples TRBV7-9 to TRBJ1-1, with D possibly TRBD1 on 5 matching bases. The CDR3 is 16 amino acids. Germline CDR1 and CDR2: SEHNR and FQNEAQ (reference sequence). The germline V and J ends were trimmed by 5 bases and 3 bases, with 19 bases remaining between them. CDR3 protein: CASSPVGQFRDTEAFF. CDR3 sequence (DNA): TGTGCCAGCAGCCCGGTTGGTCAATTCAGGGACACTGAAGCTTTCTTT.